This T cell receptor (beta chain) was sequenced in a study of PD-L1 blockade in urothelial cancer. Clones were read by immunoSEQ multiplex PCR, and TCRdb kept only the in-frame ones, dropping some. The repertoire includes roughly 52,000 clones, 84% of them detected once, and approximately 1.4% sits in the top ten. The V end was cut by 5 bases, the J end by 9 bases, with 20 bases between. This CDR3 contains 14 residues. CDR1 is MNHEY, CDR2 SMNVEV, per germline (reference sequence). Time point in this sample: pretreatment peripheral blood. The sample holds one count of this clone. The sample here was PBMCs, taken around atezolizumab (anti-PD-L1) treatment. V is TRBV27 and J is TRBJ2-7, with a possible D match to TRBD2 (5 bases). The TCR originated in a man aged 45-60 years with urothelial cancer. CDR3 protein: CASSPSGDGNAQYF. The CDR3 region has the DNA TGTGCCAGCAGTCCCAGCGGTGATGGGAATGCGCAGTACTTC.